These T cell receptor beta chains were read from a single sample in a study of blood T cell repertoires in COVID-19. Repertoires were generated with immunoSEQ multiplex PCR, while TCRdb's copy carries only in-frame clones and drops some. The sample includes 50,000 to 60,000 clones, about 80% seen only once; the top ten take roughly a tenth. Sequenced input: peripheral blood. The receptor source for this set is a man older than 75 with COVID-19, enrolled during active disease. CDR3s include the opening cysteine and the closing phenylalanine or tryptophan. Each record gives: J gene, V gene, D gene, clone size, CDR3 protein, CDR3 DNA. A D gene is named only where the DNA matches it firmly. Some rows mark clone size as missing; the rest say once, few, many or name a class of expanded clone.

J gene: TRBJ2-2; V gene: TRBV24-1; D gene: TRBD2; clone size: -; CDR3 protein: CATSDQQALAGPLKGTGELFF; CDR3 DNA: TGTGCCACCAGTGATCAGCAGGCACTAGCGGGCCCCCTCAAGGGGACCGGGGAGCTGTTTTTT
J gene: TRBJ1-1; V gene: TRBV28; D gene: -; clone size: -; CDR3 protein: CASSLSPGVSDTEAFF; CDR3 DNA: TGTGCCAGCAGTTTATCGCCAGGGGTTTCGGACACTGAAGCTTTCTTT
J gene: TRBJ1-2; V gene: TRBV29-1; D gene: -; clone size: few; CDR3 protein: CSVEGPGQIRVYGYTF; CDR3 DNA: TGCAGCGTTGAGGGGCCTGGACAGATCCGGGTCTATGGCTACACCTTC
J gene: TRBJ1-4; V gene: TRBV3-1/TRBV3-2; D gene: -; clone size: -; CDR3 protein: CASSQSPSEKLFF; CDR3 DNA: TGTGCCAGCAGCCAGAGCCCAAGTGAAAAACTGTTTTTT
J gene: TRBJ2-3; V gene: TRBV9; D gene: -; clone size: -; CDR3 protein: CASSVVAASTDTQYF; CDR3 DNA: TGTGCCAGCAGCGTAGTGGCGGCTAGCACAGATACGCAGTATTTT
J gene: TRBJ1-6; V gene: TRBV7-9; D gene: -; clone size: -; CDR3 protein: CASSPPGTDNSPLHF; CDR3 DNA: TGTGCCAGCAGCCCCCCCGGGACTGATAATTCACCCCTCCACTTT
J gene: TRBJ2-3; V gene: TRBV18; D gene: TRBD1; clone size: once; CDR3 protein: CASSPRDRGWTDTQYF; CDR3 DNA: TGTGCCAGCTCCCCAAGGGACAGGGGATGGACAGATACGCAGTATTTT
J gene: TRBJ2-2; V gene: TRBV2; D gene: TRBD2; clone size: -; CDR3 protein: CASTVSGVNTGELFF; CDR3 DNA: TGTGCCAGCACTGTTAGCGGGGTTAACACCGGGGAGCTGTTTTTT
J gene: TRBJ1-4; V gene: TRBV6-5; D gene: TRBD1; clone size: -; CDR3 protein: CASRPTGSNEKLFF; CDR3 DNA: TGTGCCAGCAGACCGACAGGGTCAAATGAAAAACTGTTTTTT
J gene: TRBJ2-3; V gene: TRBV6-2/TRBV6-3; D gene: TRBD2; clone size: -; CDR3 protein: CASSYSRGDTDTQYF; CDR3 DNA: TGTGCCAGCAGTTACTCGCGGGGGGACACAGATACGCAGTATTTT
J gene: TRBJ2-7; V gene: TRBV10-1; D gene: TRBD2; clone size: many; CDR3 protein: CASSEPPRAGDEQYF; CDR3 DNA: TGCGCCAGCAGTGAACCCCCCAGGGCGGGGGACGAGCAGTACTTC
J gene: TRBJ2-2; V gene: TRBV24-1; D gene: TRBD1; clone size: -; CDR3 protein: CATSDRGQPNTGELFF; CDR3 DNA: TGTGCCACCAGTGACCGGGGACAGCCAAACACCGGGGAGCTGTTTTTT
J gene: TRBJ1-5; V gene: TRBV24-1; D gene: TRBD1; clone size: -; CDR3 protein: CATSDTRQGRQPQHF; CDR3 DNA: TGTGCCACCAGTGATACTCGACAGGGGAGGCAGCCCCAGCATTTT
J gene: TRBJ1-2; V gene: TRBV30; D gene: -; clone size: -; CDR3 protein: CAWSASGEGGYTF; CDR3 DNA: TGTGCCTGGAGCGCATCTGGAGAGGGAGGCTACACCTTC
J gene: TRBJ1-6; V gene: TRBV7-8; D gene: TRBD1; clone size: -; CDR3 protein: CASSSGTGDSPLHF; CDR3 DNA: TGTGCCAGCAGTTCCGGGACAGGGGATTCACCCCTCCACTTT
J gene: TRBJ2-5; V gene: TRBV27; D gene: -; clone size: -; CDR3 protein: CASSLSSGTQYF; CDR3 DNA: TGTGCCAGCAGTTTATCGTCGGGGACCCAGTACTTC
J gene: TRBJ2-3; V gene: TRBV4-1; D gene: TRBD2; clone size: once; CDR3 protein: CASSQSASGRAPDTQYF; CDR3 DNA: TGCGCCAGCAGCCAATCGGCTAGCGGGAGGGCCCCGGATACGCAGTATTTT
J gene: TRBJ1-5; V gene: TRBV30; D gene: TRBD1; clone size: -; CDR3 protein: CAWNLGQVNQPQHF; CDR3 DNA: TGTGCCTGGAACTTGGGACAGGTAAATCAGCCCCAGCATTTT
J gene: TRBJ2-7; V gene: TRBV12-3/TRBV12-4; D gene: -; clone size: -; CDR3 protein: CASSYSGYEQYF; CDR3 DNA: TGTGCCAGCAGTTACTCAGGGTACGAGCAGTACTTC
J gene: TRBJ2-3; V gene: TRBV28; D gene: TRBD2; clone size: few; CDR3 protein: CASSFLAGTDTQYF; CDR3 DNA: TGTGCCAGCAGTTTTCTAGCGGGCACAGATACGCAGTATTTT
J gene: TRBJ1-4; V gene: TRBV5-5; D gene: -; clone size: few; CDR3 protein: CASSLSAGLMVEKLFF; CDR3 DNA: TGTGCCAGCAGCTTGTCCGCCGGTCTTATGGTTGAAAAACTGTTTTTT
J gene: TRBJ2-1; V gene: TRBV12-5; D gene: TRBD1; clone size: once; CDR3 protein: CASGSHGTDQFF; CDR3 DNA: TGTGCTAGTGGTTCCCACGGGACAGATCAGTTCTTC
J gene: TRBJ1-2; V gene: TRBV6-6; D gene: TRBD1; clone size: -; CDR3 protein: CASSDQRQGGYGYTF; CDR3 DNA: TGTGCCAGCAGCGACCAACGACAGGGCGGGTATGGCTACACCTTC
J gene: TRBJ1-1; V gene: TRBV25-1; D gene: TRBD1; clone size: -; CDR3 protein: CASSEWTGRSGEAFF; CDR3 DNA: TGTGCCAGCAGTGAGTGGACAGGGCGCTCCGGTGAAGCTTTCTTT
J gene: TRBJ2-5; V gene: TRBV18; D gene: -; clone size: -; CDR3 protein: CASSSNQETQYF; CDR3 DNA: TGTGCCAGCTCATCTAACCAAGAGACCCAGTACTTC
J gene: TRBJ1-5; V gene: TRBV3-1/TRBV3-2; D gene: -; clone size: -; CDR3 protein: CASSPSDRDNQPQHF; CDR3 DNA: TGTGCCAGCAGCCCCTCGGACAGAGACAATCAGCCCCAGCATTTT
J gene: TRBJ2-3; V gene: TRBV5-6; D gene: -; clone size: -; CDR3 protein: CASSSTGYSTDTQYF; CDR3 DNA: TGTGCCAGCAGCTCAACAGGGTACAGCACAGATACGCAGTATTTT
J gene: TRBJ1-2; V gene: TRBV29-1; D gene: -; clone size: -; CDR3 protein: CSVNWGDNGYTF; CDR3 DNA: TGCAGCGTTAACTGGGGGGATAATGGCTACACCTTC
J gene: TRBJ2-5; V gene: TRBV7-9; D gene: TRBD1; clone size: -; CDR3 protein: CASSRGQLETQYF; CDR3 DNA: TGTGCCAGCAGCCGGGGACAGTTGGAGACCCAGTACTTC